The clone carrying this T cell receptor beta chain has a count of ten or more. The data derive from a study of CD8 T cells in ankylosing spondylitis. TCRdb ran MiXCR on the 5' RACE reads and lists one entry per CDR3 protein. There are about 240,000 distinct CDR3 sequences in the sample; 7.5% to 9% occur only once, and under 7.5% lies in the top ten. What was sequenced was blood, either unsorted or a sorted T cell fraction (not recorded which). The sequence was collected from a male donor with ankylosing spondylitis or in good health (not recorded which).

CDR3 DNA sequence: TGTGCCAGCAGTCCGTGGACAGGGACTAATGAAAAACTGTTTTTT. This translates into CASSPWTGTNEKLFF. The chain is built from TRBV12-3 or TRBV12-4 and TRBJ1-4; 8 nucleotides agree with TRBD1. The trim removed 5 bases at V and 2 bases at J, leaving 4 bases unmatched. This CDR3 region has 15 residues.